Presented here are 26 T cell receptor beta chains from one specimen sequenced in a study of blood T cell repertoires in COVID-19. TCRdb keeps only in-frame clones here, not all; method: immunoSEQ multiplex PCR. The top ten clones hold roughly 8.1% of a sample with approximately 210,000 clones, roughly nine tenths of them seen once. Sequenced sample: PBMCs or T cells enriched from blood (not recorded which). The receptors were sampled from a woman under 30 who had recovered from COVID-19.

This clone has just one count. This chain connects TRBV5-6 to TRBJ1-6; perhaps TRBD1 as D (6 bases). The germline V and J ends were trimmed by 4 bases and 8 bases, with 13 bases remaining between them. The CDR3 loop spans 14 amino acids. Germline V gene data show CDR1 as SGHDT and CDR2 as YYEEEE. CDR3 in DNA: TGTGCCAGCAGCCCCGGGACAAGGGATTCACCCCTCCACTTT. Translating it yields CASSPGTRDSPLHF.

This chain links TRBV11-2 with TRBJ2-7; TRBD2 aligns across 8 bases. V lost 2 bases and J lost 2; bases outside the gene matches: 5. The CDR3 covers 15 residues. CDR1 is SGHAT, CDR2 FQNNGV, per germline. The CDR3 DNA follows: TGTGCCAGCAGCTTAAATAGCGGGGAAACCTACGAGCAGTACTTC. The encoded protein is CASSLNSGETYEQYF.

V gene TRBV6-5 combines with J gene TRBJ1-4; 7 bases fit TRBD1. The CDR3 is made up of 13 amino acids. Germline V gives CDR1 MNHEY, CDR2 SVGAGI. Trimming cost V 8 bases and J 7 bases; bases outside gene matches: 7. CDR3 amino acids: CASREGAGEKLFF. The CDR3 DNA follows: TGTGCCAGCCGAGAGGGGGCTGGTGAAAAACTGTTTTTT.

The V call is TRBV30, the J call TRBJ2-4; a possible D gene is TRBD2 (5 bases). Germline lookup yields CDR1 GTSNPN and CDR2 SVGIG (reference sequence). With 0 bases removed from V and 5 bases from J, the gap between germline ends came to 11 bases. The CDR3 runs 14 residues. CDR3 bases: TGTGCCTGGAGTGTACGGCTAGCTCAAAACATTCAGTACTTC. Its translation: CAWSVRLAQNIQYF.

The CDR3 region has the DNA TGCACCACTACCCAGGATTTCAACCGCACAGATACGCAGTATTTT. Translated, it gives CTTTQDFNRTDTQYF. The chain is built from TRBV1 and TRBJ2-3; the D call of TRBD1 is as the table states it, not checked on the DNA. TRBV1 is a known pseudogene. The CDR3 consists of 15 residues.

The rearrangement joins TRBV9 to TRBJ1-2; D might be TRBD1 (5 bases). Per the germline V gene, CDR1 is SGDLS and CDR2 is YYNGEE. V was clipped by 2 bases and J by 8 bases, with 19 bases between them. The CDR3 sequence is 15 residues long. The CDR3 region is CASSVMHRLTEGYTF. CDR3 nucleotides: TGTGCCAGCAGCGTTATGCACAGGCTGACTGAGGGCTACACCTTC.

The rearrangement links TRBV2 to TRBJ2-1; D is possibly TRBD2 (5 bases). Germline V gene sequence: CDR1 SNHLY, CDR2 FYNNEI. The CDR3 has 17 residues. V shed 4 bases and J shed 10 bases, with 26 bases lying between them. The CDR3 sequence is CASSATPSGFGRIEQFF. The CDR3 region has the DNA TGTGCCAGCAGTGCCACCCCCTCGGGATTTGGACGTATAGAGCAGTTCTTC.

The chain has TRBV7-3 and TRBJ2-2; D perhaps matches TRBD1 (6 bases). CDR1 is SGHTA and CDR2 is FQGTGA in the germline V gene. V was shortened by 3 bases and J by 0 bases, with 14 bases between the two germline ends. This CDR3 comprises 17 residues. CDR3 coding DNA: TGTGCCAGCAGCTTGAGGGGGAGCCAGGCGAACACCGGGGAGCTGTTTTTT. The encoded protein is CASSLRGSQANTGELFF. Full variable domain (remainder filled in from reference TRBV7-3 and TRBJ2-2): GAGVSQTPSNKVTEKGKYVELRCDPISGHTALYWYRQSLGQGPEFLIYFQGTGAADDSGLPNDRFFAVRPEGSVSTLKIQRTERGDSAVYLCASSLRGSQANTGELFFGEGSRLTVL.

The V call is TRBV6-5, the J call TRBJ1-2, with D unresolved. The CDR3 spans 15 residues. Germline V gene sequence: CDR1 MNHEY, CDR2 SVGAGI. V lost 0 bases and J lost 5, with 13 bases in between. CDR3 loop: CASSYSEGEGYGYTF. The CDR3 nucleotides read TGTGCCAGCAGTTACTCGGAGGGAGAGGGTTATGGCTACACCTTC.

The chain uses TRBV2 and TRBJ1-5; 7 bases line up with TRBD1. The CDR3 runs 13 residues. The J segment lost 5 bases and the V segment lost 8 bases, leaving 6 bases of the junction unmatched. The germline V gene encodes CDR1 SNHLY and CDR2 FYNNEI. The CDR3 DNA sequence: TGTGCCAGCCAGGGGGAGGTGGATCAGCCCCAGCATTTT. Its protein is CASQGEVDQPQHF.

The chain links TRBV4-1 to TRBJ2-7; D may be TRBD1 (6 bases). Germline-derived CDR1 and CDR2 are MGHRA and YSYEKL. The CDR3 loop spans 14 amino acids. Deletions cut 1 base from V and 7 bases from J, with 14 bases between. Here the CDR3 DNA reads TGCGCCAGCAGCCAAGTACAGGGCCCGTGGGAGCAGTACTTC. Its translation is CASSQVQGPWEQYF.

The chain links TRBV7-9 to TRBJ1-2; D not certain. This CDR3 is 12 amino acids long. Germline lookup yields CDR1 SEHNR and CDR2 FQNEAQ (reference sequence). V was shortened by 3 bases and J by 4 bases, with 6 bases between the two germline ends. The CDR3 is CASSFDIYGYTF. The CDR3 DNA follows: TGTGCCAGCAGCTTCGACATCTATGGCTACACCTTC.

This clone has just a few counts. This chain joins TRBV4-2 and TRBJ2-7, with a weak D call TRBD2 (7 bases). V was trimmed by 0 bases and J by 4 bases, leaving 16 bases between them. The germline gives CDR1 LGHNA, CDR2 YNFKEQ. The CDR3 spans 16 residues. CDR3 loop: CASSQEGGGTTYEQYF. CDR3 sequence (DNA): TGTGCCAGCAGCCAAGAGGGGGGGGGCACAACTTACGAGCAGTACTTC.

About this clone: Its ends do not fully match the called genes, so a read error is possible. The CDR3 bases are TGTGCCAGCAGTAACTCCAGGGGTGTCGGAAACTATGGCTACACCTTC. It translates to CASSNSRGVGNYGYTF. This chain joins TRBV6-5 and TRBJ1-2; TRBD1 is a possible D gene (6 bases). Per germline, CDR1 MNHEY and CDR2 SVGAGI. This CDR3 contains 16 residues.

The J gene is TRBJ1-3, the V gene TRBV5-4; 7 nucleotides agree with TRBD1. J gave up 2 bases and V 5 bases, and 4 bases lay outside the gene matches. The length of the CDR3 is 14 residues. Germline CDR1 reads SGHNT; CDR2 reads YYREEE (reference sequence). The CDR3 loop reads CASSQGTAGNTIYF. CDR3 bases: TGTGCCAGCAGTCAGGGGACAGCTGGAAACACCATATATTTT.

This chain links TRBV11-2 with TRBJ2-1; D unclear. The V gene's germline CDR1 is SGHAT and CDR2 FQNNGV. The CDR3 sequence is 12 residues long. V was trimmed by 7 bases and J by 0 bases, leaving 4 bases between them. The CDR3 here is CASTYSYNEQFF. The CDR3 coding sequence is TGTGCCAGCACCTACTCCTACAATGAGCAGTTCTTC.

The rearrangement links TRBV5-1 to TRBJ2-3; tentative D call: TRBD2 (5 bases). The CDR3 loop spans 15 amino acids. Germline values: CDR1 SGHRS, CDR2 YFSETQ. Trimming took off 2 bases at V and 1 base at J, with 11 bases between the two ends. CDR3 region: CASSLLAEGTDTQYF. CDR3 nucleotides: TGCGCCAGCAGCTTATTGGCGGAGGGCACAGATACGCAGTATTTT. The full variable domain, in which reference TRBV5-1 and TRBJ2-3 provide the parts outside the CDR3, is KAGVTQTPRYLIKTRGQQVTLSCSPISGHRSVSWYQQTPGQGLQFLFEYFSETQRNKGNFPGRFSGRQFSNSRSEMNVSTLELGDSALYLCASSLLAEGTDTQYFGPGTRLTVL.

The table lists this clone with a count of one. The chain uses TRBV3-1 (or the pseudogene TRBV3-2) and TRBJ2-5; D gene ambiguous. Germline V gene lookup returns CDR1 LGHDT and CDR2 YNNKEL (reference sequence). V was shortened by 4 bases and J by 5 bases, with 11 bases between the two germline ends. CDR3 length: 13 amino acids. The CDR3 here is CASSRGRQETQYF. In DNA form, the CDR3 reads TGTGCCAGCAGCCGAGGTCGGCAGGAGACCCAGTACTTC.

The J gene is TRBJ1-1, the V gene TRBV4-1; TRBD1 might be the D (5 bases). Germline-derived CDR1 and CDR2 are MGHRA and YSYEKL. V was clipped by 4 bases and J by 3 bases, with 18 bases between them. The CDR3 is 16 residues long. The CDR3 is CASSPRWLRGDTEAFF. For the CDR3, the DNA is TGCGCCAGCAGCCCACGGTGGCTTCGGGGGGACACTGAAGCTTTCTTT.

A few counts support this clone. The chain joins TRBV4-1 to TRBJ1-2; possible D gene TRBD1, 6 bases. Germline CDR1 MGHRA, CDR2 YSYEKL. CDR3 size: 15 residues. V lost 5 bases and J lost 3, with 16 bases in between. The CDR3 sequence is CASSYPGSGDYGYTF. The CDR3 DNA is TGCGCCAGCAGCTACCCCGGCTCAGGGGACTATGGCTACACCTTC.

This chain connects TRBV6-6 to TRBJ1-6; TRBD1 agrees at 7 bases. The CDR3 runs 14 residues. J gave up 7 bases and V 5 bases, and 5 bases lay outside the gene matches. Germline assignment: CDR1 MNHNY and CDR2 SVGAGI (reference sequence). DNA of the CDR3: TGTGCCAGCAGTCGCGACAGGGTAAATTCACCCCTCCACTTT. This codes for CASSRDRVNSPLHF.

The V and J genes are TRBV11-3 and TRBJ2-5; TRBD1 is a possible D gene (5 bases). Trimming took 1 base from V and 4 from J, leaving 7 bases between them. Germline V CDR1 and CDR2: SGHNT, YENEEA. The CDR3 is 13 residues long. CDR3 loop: CASSLVGAETQYF. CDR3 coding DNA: TGTGCCAGCAGCTTAGTTGGGGCAGAGACCCAGTACTTC.

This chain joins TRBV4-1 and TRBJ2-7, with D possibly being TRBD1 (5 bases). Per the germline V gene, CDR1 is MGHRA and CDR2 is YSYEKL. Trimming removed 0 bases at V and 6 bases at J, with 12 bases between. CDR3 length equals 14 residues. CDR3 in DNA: TGCGCCAGCAGCCAAGAACAGGTGTTAGGCGAGCAGTACTTC. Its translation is CASSQEQVLGEQYF.

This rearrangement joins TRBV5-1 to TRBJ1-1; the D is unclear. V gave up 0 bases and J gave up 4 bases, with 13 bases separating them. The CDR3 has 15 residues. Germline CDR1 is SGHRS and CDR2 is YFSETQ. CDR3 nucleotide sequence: TGCGCCAGCAGCTTGGTGACACTCCAGTTCACTGAAGCTTTCTTT. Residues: CASSLVTLQFTEAFF. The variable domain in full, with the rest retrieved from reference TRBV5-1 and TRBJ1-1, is KAGVTQTPRYLIKTRGQQVTLSCSPISGHRSVSWYQQTPGQGLQFLFEYFSETQRNKGNFPGRFSGRQFSNSRSEMNVSTLELGDSALYLCASSLVTLQFTEAFFGQGTRLTVV.

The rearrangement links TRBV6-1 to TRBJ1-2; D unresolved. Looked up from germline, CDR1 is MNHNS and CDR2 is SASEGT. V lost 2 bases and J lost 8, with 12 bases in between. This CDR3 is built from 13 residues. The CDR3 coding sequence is TGTGCCAGCAGTGAAACCCTCACGGGGGGCTACACCTTC. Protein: CASSETLTGGYTF.

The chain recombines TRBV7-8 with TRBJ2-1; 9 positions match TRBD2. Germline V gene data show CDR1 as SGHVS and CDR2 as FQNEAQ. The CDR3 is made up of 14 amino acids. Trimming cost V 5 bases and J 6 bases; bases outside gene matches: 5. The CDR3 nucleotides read TGTGCCAGCAGCAAGGGACTAGCACCCAATGAGCAGTTCTTC. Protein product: CASSKGLAPNEQFF.